The rows below give T cell receptor beta chains drawn from one sample of a study of blood T cell repertoires in COVID-19. The method was immunoSEQ multiplex PCR; TCRdb's version includes in-frame clones alone and lacks a portion of them. This sample has tens of thousands of clones; 87% occur once, and the top ten carry less than 5%. The specimen was peripheral blood. These receptors originate from a man aged 40-49 years with COVID-19, enrolled during active disease. CDR3s include the opening cysteine and the closing phenylalanine or tryptophan. D genes are given only for firm matches. Expanded clones are given a class, and other clones once, few, many or no size at all.

J: TRBJ2-7
D: NA
size: NA
V: TRBV6-6
CDR3: CASSRGDSQPYEQYF
DNA: TGTGCCAGCAGCAGGGGGGACAGTCAGCCCTACGAGCAGTACTTC

J: TRBJ2-7
D: TRBD1
size: NA
V: TRBV5-6
CDR3: CASSLAGTAEQYF
DNA: TGTGCCAGCAGCTTGGCCGGGACAGCCGAGCAGTACTTC

J: TRBJ1-5
D: NA
size: once
V: TRBV5-8
CDR3: CASSLGAVINQPQHF
DNA: TGTGCCAGCAGCTTGGGGGCCGTAATTAATCAGCCCCAGCATTTT

J: TRBJ1-6
D: TRBD1
size: NA
V: TRBV2
CDR3: CASSEYGTGDSPLHF
DNA: TGTGCCAGCAGTGAATATGGGACAGGGGATTCACCCCTCCACTTT

J: TRBJ2-6
D: NA
size: few
V: TRBV7-9
CDR3: CASSLRSGANVLTF
DNA: TGTGCCAGCAGCTTACGCTCTGGGGCCAACGTCCTGACTTTC

J: TRBJ2-5
D: NA
size: NA
V: TRBV30
CDR3: CAWSVRSGETQYF
DNA: TGTGCCTGGAGTGTACGGTCCGGAGAGACCCAGTACTTC

J: TRBJ2-7
D: TRBD2
size: NA
V: TRBV27
CDR3: CASFPGAGGGEQYF
DNA: TGTGCCAGCTTTCCAGGTGCGGGAGGAGGTGAGCAGTACTTC

J: TRBJ1-4
D: TRBD1
size: NA
V: TRBV7-9
CDR3: CASSWDSLSEKLFF
DNA: TGTGCCAGCAGCTGGGACAGCCTCTCCGAAAAACTGTTTTTT

J: TRBJ2-1
D: NA
size: NA
V: TRBV19
CDR3: CASTLQGGRRVF
DNA: TGTGCCAGTACCTTACAGGGGGGGAGGAGGGTCTTC

J: TRBJ2-1
D: TRBD2
size: NA
V: TRBV19
CDR3: CASRTGGANEQFF
DNA: TGTGCCAGTAGAACGGGAGGAGCTAATGAGCAGTTCTTC

J: TRBJ2-1
D: NA
size: NA
V: TRBV24-1
CDR3: CATSDQHGGLLNEQFF
DNA: TGTGCCACCAGTGACCAGCACGGGGGTTTACTTAATGAGCAGTTCTTC

J: TRBJ2-7
D: TRBD1
size: NA
V: TRBV28
CDR3: CASSLRQGGNEQYF
DNA: TGTGCCAGCAGTTTACGACAGGGGGGTAACGAGCAGTACTTC

J: TRBJ2-7
D: NA
size: NA
V: TRBV3-1/TRBV3-2
CDR3: CASSRTNLPDEQYF
DNA: TGTGCCAGCAGCCGGACTAATCTTCCCGACGAGCAGTACTTC

J: TRBJ2-3
D: NA
size: NA
V: TRBV14
CDR3: CASSLQLGGTQYF
DNA: TGTGCCAGCAGCCTCCAACTAGGTGGTACGCAGTATTTT

J: TRBJ2-3
D: TRBD2
size: NA
V: TRBV7-2
CDR3: CASSLVIAGGPPLADTQYF
DNA: TGTGCCAGCAGCTTAGTCATAGCGGGAGGCCCTCCCCTTGCGGATACGCAGTATTTT

J: TRBJ2-7
D: NA
size: NA
V: TRBV11-1
CDR3: CASSLDPLRYEQYF
DNA: TGTGCCAGCAGCTTAGATCCCCTACGCTACGAGCAGTACTTC

J: TRBJ2-7
D: NA
size: NA
V: TRBV10-3
CDR3: CAISAASAYEQYF
DNA: TGTGCCATCAGTGCGGCTAGCGCCTACGAGCAGTACTTC

J: TRBJ1-5
D: NA
size: NA
V: TRBV6-6
CDR3: CASSYGEIDQPQHF
DNA: TGTGCCAGCAGTTACGGAGAAATCGATCAGCCCCAGCATTTT

J: TRBJ1-3
D: NA
size: NA
V: TRBV28
CDR3: CASSSSGLGGNTIYF
DNA: TGTGCCAGCAGTTCGTCCGGACTGGGGGGAAACACCATATATTTT

J: TRBJ1-2
D: NA
size: NA
V: TRBV5-6
CDR3: CASRKRGGSYGYTF
DNA: TGTGCCAGCAGGAAAAGAGGGGGATCCTATGGCTACACCTTC

J: TRBJ2-7
D: NA
size: NA
V: TRBV5-1
CDR3: CASSFRAGPYEQYF
DNA: TGCGCCAGCAGCTTCCGAGCAGGCCCCTACGAGCAGTACTTC

J: TRBJ2-7
D: NA
size: NA
V: TRBV9
CDR3: CASSVVPSYEQYF
DNA: TGTGCCAGCAGCGTAGTCCCGTCCTACGAGCAGTACTTC

J: TRBJ2-3
D: TRBD2
size: NA
V: TRBV27
CDR3: CASSLRPVGASGVGDTQYF
DNA: TGTGCCAGCAGTTTACGTCCAGTCGGGGCTAGCGGGGTTGGAGATACGCAGTATTTT

J: TRBJ2-5
D: TRBD1
size: NA
V: TRBV30
CDR3: CAWSNEDRDRGRETQYF
DNA: TGTGCCTGGAGTAACGAAGACCGGGACAGGGGTCGGGAGACCCAGTACTTC

J: TRBJ2-1
D: TRBD1
size: NA
V: TRBV7-9
CDR3: CASSSGTAHYNEQFF
DNA: TGTGCCAGCAGCTCCGGGACAGCACATTACAATGAGCAGTTCTTC

J: TRBJ1-6
D: TRBD1
size: NA
V: TRBV7-2
CDR3: CASSPQGAPVDPLHF
DNA: TGTGCCAGCAGTCCACAGGGGGCCCCCGTCGATCCCCTCCACTTT

J: TRBJ1-3
D: NA
size: NA
V: TRBV7-9
CDR3: CASSLGTLRGGNTIYF
DNA: TGTGCCAGCAGCTTAGGGACTTTGAGAGGAGGAAACACCATATATTTT

J: TRBJ1-3
D: NA
size: few
V: TRBV15
CDR3: CATRPDSVGGNTIYF
DNA: TGTGCCACCAGACCAGACTCCGTGGGTGGAAACACCATATATTTT

J: TRBJ1-4
D: TRBD1
size: NA
V: TRBV30
CDR3: CAWSGGQGFETNEKLFF
DNA: TGTGCCTGGAGTGGAGGACAGGGCTTTGAAACTAATGAAAAACTGTTTTTT

J: TRBJ1-1
D: TRBD1
size: few
V: TRBV5-1
CDR3: CASSPGQGISTEAFF
DNA: TGCGCCAGCAGCCCCGGACAGGGGATTAGCACTGAAGCTTTCTTT

J: TRBJ2-5
D: NA
size: once
V: TRBV5-1
CDR3: CASSSPGGRETQYF
DNA: TGCGCCAGCAGCTCCCCCGGAGGGCGTGAGACCCAGTACTTC

J: TRBJ2-7
D: TRBD2
size: NA
V: TRBV2
CDR3: CASSVGSSGPYEQYF
DNA: TGTGCCAGCAGTGTTGGGTCTAGCGGTCCCTACGAGCAGTACTTC

J: TRBJ2-1
D: TRBD1
size: NA
V: TRBV30
CDR3: CAWSANRGTYNEQFF
DNA: TGTGCCTGGAGCGCCAACAGGGGAACCTACAATGAGCAGTTCTTC

J: TRBJ2-7
D: TRBD1
size: NA
V: TRBV19
CDR3: CASSRLTGGGYEQYF
DNA: TGTGCCAGTAGTCGACTGACAGGGGGCGGATACGAGCAGTACTTC

J: TRBJ1-6
D: NA
size: once
V: TRBV25-1
CDR3: CASRDTHNSPLHF
DNA: TGTGCCAGCAGGGACACCCACAATTCACCCCTCCACTTT

J: TRBJ2-2
D: TRBD2
size: NA
V: TRBV6-1
CDR3: CASSEHSGRRNGELFF
DNA: TGTGCCAGCAGTGAACATAGCGGGAGGCGTAACGGGGAGCTGTTTTTT

J: TRBJ1-6
D: TRBD1
size: NA
V: TRBV5-6
CDR3: CASSRGQGTLHSPLHF
DNA: TGTGCCAGCAGCCGTGGACAGGGCACCCTTCATTCACCCCTCCACTTT

J: TRBJ2-7
D: TRBD1
size: NA
V: TRBV3-1/TRBV3-2
CDR3: CASTTHPQGNEQYF
DNA: TGTGCCAGCACCACACACCCACAGGGGAACGAGCAGTACTTC

J: TRBJ2-5
D: NA
size: NA
V: TRBV6-1
CDR3: CASSDLFGGIGETQYF
DNA: TGTGCCAGCAGTGACTTGTTTGGGGGCATAGGGGAGACCCAGTACTTC

J: TRBJ1-1
D: TRBD1
size: NA
V: TRBV4-1
CDR3: CASSQVSGQGYAEAFF
DNA: TGCGCCAGCAGCCAAGTATCGGGACAGGGTTACGCTGAAGCTTTCTTT

J: TRBJ2-7
D: TRBD1
size: NA
V: TRBV5-6
CDR3: CASSLQIFSGTGSHEQYF
DNA: TGTGCCAGCAGTCTTCAGATCTTCTCCGGGACAGGGTCCCACGAGCAGTACTTC

J: TRBJ2-7
D: NA
size: NA
V: TRBV4-1
CDR3: CASSHAGTVSYEQYF
DNA: TGCGCCAGCAGCCATGCTGGGACTGTATCCTACGAGCAGTACTTC

J: TRBJ1-1
D: TRBD1
size: NA
V: TRBV19
CDR3: CASREGTGPTKAFF
DNA: TGTGCCAGTAGAGAGGGGACAGGGCCGACAAAAGCTTTCTTT

J: TRBJ2-5
D: NA
size: NA
V: TRBV19
CDR3: CASSSGGAYQETQYF
DNA: TGTGCCAGTAGTTCGGGCGGGGCGTACCAAGAGACCCAGTACTTC

J: TRBJ1-3
D: NA
size: NA
V: TRBV10-2
CDR3: CASSESGTGQGTLRGNTIYF
DNA: TGCGCCAGCAGTGAGTCCGGAACCGGGCAGGGGACGTTGCGTGGAAACACCATATATTTT

J: TRBJ1-2
D: NA
size: NA
V: TRBV28
CDR3: CASSLGRGYTF
DNA: TGTGCCAGCAGTCTGGGGCGGGGCTACACCTTC

J: TRBJ1-6
D: TRBD1
size: NA
V: TRBV4-1
CDR3: CASSQGKQGAPLHF
DNA: TGCGCCAGCAGCCAAGGAAAACAGGGGGCGCCTCTCCACTTT

J: TRBJ1-4
D: NA
size: NA
V: TRBV2
CDR3: CASSRDWSDEKLFF
DNA: TGTGCCAGCAGTCGGGACTGGAGCGATGAAAAACTGTTTTTT

J: TRBJ1-1
D: NA
size: NA
V: TRBV6-5
CDR3: CASITAAGTEAFF
DNA: TGTGCCAGCATAACTGCCGCGGGCACTGAAGCTTTCTTT

J: TRBJ2-5
D: TRBD1
size: NA
V: TRBV19
CDR3: CASSPTYFRDRGTAQYF
DNA: TGTGCCAGTAGTCCAACTTATTTCCGGGACAGGGGAACGGCCCAGTACTTC

J: TRBJ1-5
D: TRBD1
size: NA
V: TRBV19
CDR3: CASSNTGGGGQPQHF
DNA: TGTGCCAGTAGTAATACTGGAGGGGGCGGGCAGCCCCAGCATTTT

J: TRBJ1-1
D: NA
size: NA
V: TRBV6-5
CDR3: CASSLRWGGAEAFF
DNA: TGTGCCAGCAGTCTTCGTTGGGGGGGCGCTGAAGCTTTCTTT